A selection of T cell receptor beta chains follows, all from one sample in a study of blood T cell repertoires in COVID-19. The assay was immunoSEQ multiplex PCR, and TCRdb's table has in-frame clones only and misses some. The table records some 200,000 clones, about 90% of them present only once. Sequenced sample: PBMCs or T cells enriched from blood (not recorded which). All receptors come from a woman under 40 who had recovered from COVID-19. The CDR3 runs from the conserved cysteine through the conserved F or W. The D gene is left open where the match is weak. The listing skips clone size in some rows; elsewhere it reads once, few, many or a size class.

J: TRBJ1-2; D: .; size: .; V: TRBV7-2; CDR3: CASSLALSLRVRQGPSYGYTF; DNA: TGTGCCAGCAGCTTAGCGCTCAGTCTTCGAGTTCGGCAGGGGCCTTCATATGGCTACACCTTC
J: TRBJ2-7; D: .; size: .; V: TRBV4-2; CDR3: CASSQEAGRPYEQYF; DNA: TGTGCCAGCAGCCAAGAGGCAGGGCGTCCCTACGAGCAGTACTTC
J: TRBJ1-2; D: .; size: .; V: TRBV5-1; CDR3: CASSFSPGSRYGYTF; DNA: TGCGCCAGCAGCTTTTCACCAGGGTCGCGCTATGGCTACACCTTC
J: TRBJ2-4; D: .; size: .; V: TRBV6-2/TRBV6-3; CDR3: CASSYSRGGLAKNIQYF; DNA: TGTGCCAGCAGTTACTCGAGAGGTGGACTAGCCAAAAACATTCAGTACTTC
J: TRBJ2-1; D: .; size: once; V: TRBV7-8; CDR3: CASSLARTTISSYNEQFF; DNA: TGTGCCAGCAGCTTAGCCCGGACTACCATTAGCTCCTACAATGAGCAGTTCTTC
J: TRBJ2-6; D: TRBD1; size: .; V: TRBV4-3; CDR3: CASSQDIPQGVLSGANVLTF; DNA: TGCGCCAGCAGCCAAGATATACCCCAGGGGGTCTTATCTGGGGCCAACGTCCTGACTTTC
J: TRBJ1-1; D: TRBD1; size: .; V: TRBV28; CDR3: CASSFLTGGAPEAFF; DNA: TGTGCCAGCAGTTTCCTAACAGGGGGCGCTCCTGAAGCTTTCTTT
J: TRBJ1-2; D: .; size: once; V: TRBV9; CDR3: CASSDRQVEDNYGYTF; DNA: TGTGCCAGCAGCGACCGACAGGTGGAAGATAACTATGGCTACACCTTC
J: TRBJ1-2; D: .; size: .; V: TRBV14; CDR3: CASSPLVGRRGGYTF; DNA: TGTGCCAGCAGCCCCCTTGTTGGGCGGCGCGGGGGCTACACCTTC
J: TRBJ2-1; D: TRBD2; size: .; V: TRBV2; CDR3: CASRWPGAGGPNEQFF; DNA: TGTGCCAGCAGATGGCCAGGTGCGGGAGGGCCTAATGAGCAGTTCTTC
J: TRBJ2-7; D: .; size: .; V: TRBV5-1; CDR3: CASSFGGQMSYEQYF; DNA: TGCGCCAGCAGCTTCGGGGGACAGATGTCCTACGAGCAGTACTTC
J: TRBJ1-2; D: TRBD1; size: .; V: TRBV6-2/TRBV6-3; CDR3: CASSYRTGGVYGYTF; DNA: TGTGCCAGCAGTTATCGGACAGGGGGCGTCTATGGCTACACCTTC
J: TRBJ2-3; D: .; size: once; V: TRBV5-1; CDR3: CASRQTETDTQYF; DNA: TGCGCCAGCAGACAGACAGAGACAGATACGCAGTATTTT
J: TRBJ2-1; D: .; size: .; V: TRBV18; CDR3: CASSPLIARTGEQFF; DNA: TGTGCCAGCTCACCACTGATAGCGAGAACAGGGGAGCAGTTCTTC
J: TRBJ2-1; D: .; size: few; V: TRBV6-6; CDR3: CASRSYNEQFF; DNA: TGTGCCAGCAGGTCATACAATGAGCAGTTCTTC
J: TRBJ1-6; D: .; size: .; V: TRBV9; CDR3: CASSPRTGYDNSPLHF; DNA: TGTGCCAGCAGCCCCCGGACTGGTTATGATAATTCACCCCTCCACTTT
J: TRBJ1-6; D: TRBD1; size: few; V: TRBV28; CDR3: CASSLRRQGNNSPLHF; DNA: TGTGCCAGCAGTTTACGTCGACAGGGTAATAATTCACCCCTCCACTTT
J: TRBJ1-4; D: TRBD1; size: .; V: TRBV9; CDR3: CASSVASGQYEKLFF; DNA: TGTGCCAGCAGCGTAGCTTCGGGACAGTATGAAAAACTGTTTTTT
J: TRBJ2-1; D: .; size: .; V: TRBV27; CDR3: CASSLNPSSSYNEQFF; DNA: TGTGCCAGCAGTTTAAACCCCTCTAGCTCCTACAATGAGCAGTTCTTC
J: TRBJ1-3; D: .; size: .; V: TRBV15; CDR3: CATSRDLGFSGNTIYF; DNA: TGTGCCACCAGCAGAGATCTAGGATTCTCTGGAAACACCATATATTTT
J: TRBJ2-5; D: TRBD2; size: .; V: TRBV7-2; CDR3: CASSLTSGREGETQYF; DNA: TGTGCCAGCAGCCTGACTAGCGGGAGGGAGGGTGAGACCCAGTACTTC
J: TRBJ1-1; D: TRBD1; size: .; V: TRBV6-5; CDR3: CASRIGGRNTEAFF; DNA: TGTGCCAGCCGAATAGGGGGCCGGAACACTGAAGCTTTCTTT
J: TRBJ1-4; D: .; size: .; V: TRBV7-8; CDR3: CASSSTPTGGELFF; DNA: TGTGCCAGCAGCTCCACACCTACAGGTGGGGAACTGTTTTTT
J: TRBJ2-1; D: .; size: .; V: TRBV21-1; CDR3: CASSKIPPGGLDEQFF; DNA: TGTGCCAGCAGCAAAATCCCTCCGGGGGGCCTGGATGAGCAGTTCTTC
J: TRBJ2-5; D: .; size: .; V: TRBV13; CDR3: CASSLSSGTQYF; DNA: TGTGCCAGCAGCCTCTCGAGTGGGACCCAGTACTTC
J: TRBJ2-1; D: .; size: .; V: TRBV7-9; CDR3: CASSLGGGGIYNEQFF; DNA: TGTGCCAGCAGCTTAGGAGGCGGCGGGATCTACAATGAGCAGTTCTTC
J: TRBJ1-2; D: TRBD1; size: once; V: TRBV7-2; CDR3: CASIILGTALGYGYTF; DNA: TGTGCCAGCATCATACTCGGGACAGCCCTAGGCTATGGCTACACCTTC
J: TRBJ2-7; D: TRBD2; size: .; V: TRBV29-1; CDR3: CSVGTSGRYEQYF; DNA: TGCAGCGTTGGGACTAGCGGAAGGTACGAGCAGTACTTC
J: TRBJ2-7; D: TRBD2; size: .; V: TRBV25-1; CDR3: CASSEYGGRPPHEQYF; DNA: TGTGCCAGCAGTGAATATGGCGGGAGGCCTCCCCACGAGCAGTACTTC
J: TRBJ1-2; D: .; size: .; V: TRBV11-2; CDR3: CASQRQASYGYTF; DNA: TGTGCCAGCCAAAGACAGGCCTCCTATGGCTACACCTTC
J: TRBJ1-6; D: .; size: .; V: TRBV27; CDR3: CASSPRIGEGSPLHF; DNA: TGTGCCAGCAGTCCAAGGATAGGGGAGGGTTCACCCCTCCACTTT
J: TRBJ1-1; D: TRBD1; size: .; V: TRBV13; CDR3: CASDDRGKITEAFF; DNA: TGTGCCAGCGACGACAGGGGTAAAATCACTGAAGCTTTCTTT
J: TRBJ2-7; D: TRBD1; size: .; V: TRBV27; CDR3: CASRPGQGYEQYF; DNA: TGTGCCAGCAGGCCTGGACAGGGGTACGAGCAGTACTTC
J: TRBJ1-5; D: TRBD1; size: .; V: TRBV19; CDR3: CASSIGAGGVQPQHF; DNA: TGTGCCAGTAGTATAGGCGCAGGGGGCGTTCAGCCCCAGCATTTT
J: TRBJ1-2; D: TRBD1; size: .; V: TRBV9; CDR3: CASSLGTGMNYGYTF; DNA: TGTGCCAGCAGCCTTGGGACAGGTATGAACTATGGCTACACCTTC
J: TRBJ2-1; D: .; size: .; V: TRBV7-3; CDR3: CASSPGTQGEQFF; DNA: TGTGCCAGCAGCCCAGGGACTCAAGGTGAGCAGTTCTTC
J: TRBJ1-3; D: TRBD1; size: .; V: TRBV5-1; CDR3: CASSLDRQGPGNTIYF; DNA: TGCGCCAGCAGCTTGGATCGACAGGGCCCTGGAAACACCATATATTTT
J: TRBJ1-3; D: TRBD1; size: .; V: TRBV9; CDR3: CASSPRVGQGSTGNTIYF; DNA: TGTGCCAGCAGCCCCCGAGTAGGACAGGGAAGCACTGGAAACACCATATATTTT
J: TRBJ1-4; D: .; size: .; V: TRBV11-3; CDR3: CASSLSTSGGPTNEKLFF; DNA: TGTGCCAGCAGCTTATCAACCTCGGGGGGGCCGACTAATGAAAAACTGTTTTTT
J: TRBJ1-4; D: .; size: .; V: TRBV7-9; CDR3: CASSTRTVGEEKLFF; DNA: TGTGCCAGCAGCACCCGGACAGTGGGAGAGGAAAAACTGTTTTTT
J: TRBJ1-2; D: .; size: .; V: TRBV7-9; CDR3: CASSLPVGGYTF; DNA: TGTGCCAGCAGCTTACCTGTCGGTGGCTACACCTTC
J: TRBJ1-2; D: TRBD1; size: .; V: TRBV4-2; CDR3: CASSPKSDRGYYGYTF; DNA: TGTGCCAGCAGCCCTAAATCGGACAGGGGGTACTATGGCTACACCTTC
J: TRBJ2-1; D: TRBD2; size: .; V: TRBV9; CDR3: CASSAGTSGGDSRFF; DNA: TGTGCCAGCAGCGCCGGGACTAGCGGGGGGGATAGCAGGTTCTTC
J: TRBJ2-1; D: .; size: .; V: TRBV20-1; CDR3: CSASIVSARSYNEQFF; DNA: TGCAGTGCTAGTATCGTCTCGGCTAGATCCTACAATGAGCAGTTCTTC
J: TRBJ2-5; D: TRBD2; size: once; V: TRBV24-1; CDR3: CATSARLAGQETQYF; DNA: TGTGCCACCAGTGCCCGACTAGCGGGACAGGAGACCCAGTACTTC
J: TRBJ1-6; D: .; size: .; V: TRBV11-3; CDR3: CASSLDSNKNSPLHF; DNA: TGTGCCAGCAGCTTAGATTCGAACAAGAATTCACCCCTCCACTTT
J: TRBJ2-1; D: .; size: .; V: TRBV29-1; CDR3: CSAGFVSEQFF; DNA: TGCAGCGCGGGCTTTGTATCGGAGCAGTTCTTC
J: TRBJ2-7; D: .; size: .; V: TRBV2; CDR3: CASSGLEIRIYEQYF; DNA: TGTGCCAGCAGTGGTTTGGAGATTCGGATTTACGAGCAGTACTTC
J: TRBJ1-2; D: .; size: .; V: TRBV7-3; CDR3: CASSLSLGGDGYTF; DNA: TGTGCCAGCAGCTTAAGCTTAGGGGGGGACGGCTACACCTTC
J: TRBJ1-6; D: TRBD1; size: .; V: TRBV9; CDR3: CASSPRQGSSPLHF; DNA: TGTGCCAGCAGCCCTCGACAGGGTTCGTCACCCCTCCACTTT
J: TRBJ2-5; D: TRBD1; size: .; V: TRBV6-5; CDR3: CASSYSIDRVETQYF; DNA: TGTGCCAGCAGTTACTCGATTGACAGGGTGGAGACCCAGTACTTC
J: TRBJ2-7; D: TRBD2; size: once; V: TRBV15; CDR3: CATSRGTSASYEQYF; DNA: TGTGCCACCAGCAGGGGTACTAGCGCCTCCTACGAGCAGTACTTC
J: TRBJ2-5; D: TRBD1; size: .; V: TRBV7-9; CDR3: CASSLTRGTGANQETQYF; DNA: TGTGCCAGCAGCTTAACCCGAGGGACAGGGGCCAACCAAGAGACCCAGTACTTC